This T cell receptor (beta chain) was sequenced in a study of human T cells and chemical hapten exposure. Study details: Across its roughly 24 weeks, the study gave patients weekly diphenylcyclopropenone doses to the scalp.

Time point described: patch test 2, 6 weeks after DPC sensitization. This sample's treatment: therapeutic diphenylcyclopropenone sensitization with weekly scalp DPC. From the RACE reads, TCRdb called clonotypes with MiXCR, one entry per CDR3 protein. The data hold hundreds of thousands of distinct CDR3 sequences, with just under 6.5% observed a single time. The TCR was taken from a woman in her late teens or twenties with alopecia areata. Some clones in this sample may be carry-over from other donors' samples. This sample comprised whole blood, obtained in connection with sensitization to the hapten diphenylcyclopropenone (DPC).

DNA of the CDR3: TGTGCCAGCAGCGGGGGACGCCTCGGAGATACGCAGTATTTT. Its protein product is CASSGGRLGDTQYF. The chain couples TRBV11-2 to TRBJ2-3; either TRBD1 or TRBD2 may fit D (5 bases each). V was shortened by 5 bases and J by 5 bases, with 14 bases between the two germline ends. The CDR3 totals 14 residues. CDR1 SGHAT and CDR2 FQNNGV come from the germline V gene.